These 8 T cell receptor beta chains originate from one sample sequenced in a study of cytomegalovirus exposure and HLA in healthy donors. Sequenced by immunoSEQ multiplex PCR; TCRdb stores in-frame clones only, minus some. The table records about 180,000 clones, around 84% of them present only once. The sequenced sample was PBMCs. The receptors come from a young man in good health and CMV-seropositive.

Only a few counts were recorded for this clone. The CDR3 DNA follows: TGTGCCAGCAGCTTAGGCCTCCCTGTAGCAACGAACACCGGGGAGCTGTTTTTT. This sequence encodes CASSLGLPVATNTGELFF. The chain joins TRBV7-9 to TRBJ2-2, with D hard to call. The length of the CDR3 is 18 residues. Germline CDR1 is SEHNR and CDR2 is FQNEAQ (reference sequence). V lost 1 base, J lost 0 bases, and 15 bases lay in between.

This chain joins TRBV29-1 and TRBJ2-3, with 16 bases identical to TRBD2. The CDR3 consists of 20 residues. Germline CDR1 is SQVTM and CDR2 is ANQGSEA. Trimming took 4 bases from V and 4 from J; bases not matched to a gene: 17. CDR3 protein: CSVAHLSGTSGRDAPDTQYF. CDR3 DNA: TGCAGCGTTGCCCACCTTTCTGGGACTAGCGGGAGGGATGCCCCAGATACGCAGTATTTT.

The chain recombines TRBV27 with TRBJ2-5, with TRBD1 matching 8 bases. The CDR3 loop spans 15 amino acids. V lost 5 bases and J lost 0; bases outside the gene matches: 5. Germline V gene lookup returns CDR1 MNHEY and CDR2 SMNVEV (reference sequence). The DNA of the CDR3 is TGTGCCAGCAGTACCGGACAGGGCCACCAAGAGACCCAGTACTTC. Protein sequence: CASSTGQGHQETQYF.

V is TRBV11-2 and J is TRBJ2-7; tentative D call: TRBD2 (6 bases). The CDR3 is made up of 14 amino acids. CDR1 SGHAT and CDR2 FQNNGV come from the germline V gene. Trimming took 1 base from V and 5 from J, leaving 12 bases between them. This CDR3 is CASSLGGGENEQYF. CDR3 nucleotide sequence: TGTGCCAGCAGCTTAGGGGGAGGTGAGAACGAGCAGTACTTC. Looking up the rest from reference TRBV11-2 and TRBJ2-7 gives the full variable domain: EAGVAQSPRYKIIEKRQSVAFWCNPISGHATLYWYQQILGQGPKLLIQFQNNGVVDDSQLPKDRFSAERLKGVDSTLKIQPAKLEDSAVYLCASSLGGGENEQYFGPGTRLTVT.

The chain uses TRBV6-1 and TRBJ2-1, with 11 bases that match TRBD1. The CDR3 totals 15 residues. The J segment lost 7 bases and the V segment lost 2 bases, leaving 4 bases of the junction unmatched. Germline-derived CDR1 and CDR2 are MNHNS and SASEGT. CDR3 coding DNA: TGTGCCAGCAGTGAACGGGACAGGGGGGGGAATGAGCAGTTCTTC. Residues: CASSERDRGGNEQFF.

The V gene is TRBV11-2, the J gene TRBJ1-2; the D is unclear. CDR1 is SGHAT, CDR2 FQNNGV, per germline. Between the trimmed V and J ends, which lost 0 bases and 6 bases, there was a span of 11 bases. CDR3 size: 14 residues. The CDR3 region has the DNA TGTGCCAGCAGCTTAGAGAGGCAGTTTGATGGCTACACCTTC. Amino acids: CASSLERQFDGYTF. Based on the CDR3 plus reference TRBV11-2 and TRBJ1-2, the full variable domain is EAGVAQSPRYKIIEKRQSVAFWCNPISGHATLYWYQQILGQGPKLLIQFQNNGVVDDSQLPKDRFSAERLKGVDSTLKIQPAKLEDSAVYLCASSLERQFDGYTFGSGTRLTVV.

This rearrangement joins TRBV4-1 to TRBJ2-1; weak D call: TRBD1 (5 bases). The CDR3 consists of 11 residues. Germline V gene data show CDR1 as MGHRA and CDR2 as YSYEKL. Trimming removed 3 bases at V and 10 bases at J, with 7 bases between. CDR3 coding DNA: TGCGCCAGCAGCCAGAACAGGGAGCAGTTCTTC. Amino acids: CASSQNREQFF.

This chain links TRBV7-9 with TRBJ1-2; unclear D gene. The CDR3 sequence is 15 residues long. The germline V and J ends were trimmed by 5 bases and 4 bases, with 17 bases remaining between them. CDR1 is SEHNR, CDR2 FQNEAQ, per germline (reference sequence). The CDR3 protein is CASSTSEGRAYGYTF. In nucleotides, the CDR3 is TGTGCCAGCAGCACCAGCGAGGGTCGGGCCTATGGCTACACCTTC.